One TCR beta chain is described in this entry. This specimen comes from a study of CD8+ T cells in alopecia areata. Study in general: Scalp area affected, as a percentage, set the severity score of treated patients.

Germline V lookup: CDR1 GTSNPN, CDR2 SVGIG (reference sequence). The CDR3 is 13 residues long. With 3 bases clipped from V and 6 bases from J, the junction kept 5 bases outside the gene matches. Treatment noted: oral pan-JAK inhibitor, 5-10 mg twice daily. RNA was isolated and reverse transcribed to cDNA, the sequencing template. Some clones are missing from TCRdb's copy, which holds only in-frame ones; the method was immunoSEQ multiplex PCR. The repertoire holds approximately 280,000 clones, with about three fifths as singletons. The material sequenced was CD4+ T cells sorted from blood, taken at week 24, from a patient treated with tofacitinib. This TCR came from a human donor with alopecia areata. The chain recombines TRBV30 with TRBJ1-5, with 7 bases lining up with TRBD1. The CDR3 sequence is CAWRGRDSQPQHF. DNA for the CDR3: TGTGCCTGGAGGGGCAGGGACAGTCAGCCCCAGCATTTT.